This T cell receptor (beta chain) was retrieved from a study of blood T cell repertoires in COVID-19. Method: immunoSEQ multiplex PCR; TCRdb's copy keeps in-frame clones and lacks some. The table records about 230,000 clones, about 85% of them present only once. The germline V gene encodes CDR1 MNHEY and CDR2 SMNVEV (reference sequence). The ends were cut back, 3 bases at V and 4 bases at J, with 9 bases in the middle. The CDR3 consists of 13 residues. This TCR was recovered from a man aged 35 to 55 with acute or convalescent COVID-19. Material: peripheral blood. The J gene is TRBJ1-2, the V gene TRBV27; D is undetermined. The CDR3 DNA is TGTGCCAGCAGTTTTCGGGGTGGCTATGGCTACACCTTC. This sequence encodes CASSFRGGYGYTF.